One and the same sample provided the 23 T cell receptor beta chains below, sequenced in a study of blood T cell repertoires in COVID-19. Assay: immunoSEQ multiplex PCR; the TCRdb copy retains only in-frame clones and omits some. The repertoire consists of about 110,000 clones, with 84% occurring once and the leading ten covering 5.5% to 8%. Sequencing used peripheral blood. The source is a woman in her 50s with acute or convalescent COVID-19.

V gene TRBV7-3 combines with J gene TRBJ1-1, with unresolved D. CDR1 SGHTA and CDR2 FQGTGA come from the germline V gene. V was shortened by 5 bases and J by 1 base, with 8 bases between the two germline ends. CDR3 length equals 13 residues. The CDR3 DNA sequence: TGTGCCAGCAGCGGAGAGAGGAACACTGAAGCTTTCTTT. Residues: CASSGERNTEAFF.

The CDR3 spells CASSQEGRVSYNEQFF. The CDR3 region has the DNA TGTGCCAGCAGTCAGGAGGGGCGGGTATCTTACAATGAGCAGTTCTTC. The chain has TRBV2 and TRBJ2-1; tentatively, D is TRBD2 (6 bases). The germline V gene encodes CDR1 SNHLY and CDR2 FYNNEI. The CDR3 length is 16 residues. Trimming shortened V by 5 bases and J by 4 bases, and 18 bases separated the two germline ends.

CDR3 in amino acids: CASQGMGTSLYEQYF. DNA for the CDR3: TGTGCCAGCCAAGGGATGGGGACTAGCCTCTACGAGCAGTACTTC. The J gene is TRBJ2-7, the V gene TRBV6-5; 9 positions match TRBD2. CDR3 size: 15 residues. Germline V gene data show CDR1 as MNHEY and CDR2 as SVGAGI. V gave up 8 bases and J gave up 3 bases; unmatched junction bases: 11.

With regard to this clone: A read error may produce the germline difference seen at one junction end. The chain combines TRBV7-7 with TRBJ2-1; TRBD2 matches 9 bases. CDR3 length: 15 amino acids. Germline V gene data show CDR1 as SSHAT and CDR2 as FNYEAQ (reference sequence). The CDR3 protein is CASSLGRGGRNEQFF. CDR3 coding DNA: TGTGCTAGCAGCTTGGGGCGGGGGGGCCGCAATGAGCAGTTCTTC.

The chain has TRBV19 and TRBJ1-5; 7 bases are shared with TRBD1. The CDR3 totals 15 residues. Germline CDR1 and CDR2: LNHDA and SQIVND (reference sequence). Unmatched junction bases numbered 11, after V lost 7 bases and J lost 5 bases. The chain's CDR3 is CASTGRQGMYQPQHF. The CDR3 coding sequence is TGTGCCAGTACCGGACGACAGGGCATGTATCAGCCCCAGCATTTT. Together with reference TRBV19 and TRBJ1-5, the CDR3 gives the full variable domain: DGGITQSPKYLFRKEGQNVTLSCEQNLNHDAMYWYRQDPGQGLRLIYYSQIVNDFQKGDIAEGYSVSREKKESFPLTVTSAQKNPTAFYLCASTGRQGMYQPQHFGDGTRLSIL.

The chain combines TRBV10-3 with TRBJ2-7; tentative D call: TRBD1 (5 bases). Per the germline V gene, CDR1 is ENHRY and CDR2 is SYGVKD. Trimming shortened V by 4 bases and J by 1 base, and 11 bases separated the two germline ends. CDR3 length: 14 amino acids. CDR3 sequence (DNA): TGTGCCATCAGTGCAGGGCAGCTATCCTACGAGCAGTACTTC. Residues: CAISAGQLSYEQYF.

The rearrangement uses TRBV3-1 (or the pseudogene TRBV3-2) and TRBJ2-3, with TRBD1 as a possible D gene (5 bases). V was cut by 4 bases and J by 2 bases, with 16 bases left in between. The germline CDR1 and CDR2 sequences are LGHDT and YNNKEL (reference sequence). CDR3 length: 16 amino acids. The CDR3 coding sequence is TGTGCCAGCAGCCGTCAGGGCCCTACTATCACAGATACGCAGTATTTT. Translation: CASSRQGPTITDTQYF.

The V call is TRBV3-1 (or the pseudogene TRBV3-2), the J call TRBJ2-7, with D perhaps matching TRBD1 (5 bases). Trimming left V 1 base short and J 3 bases short, with 13 bases between. The germline V gene has CDR1 LGHDT and CDR2 YNNKEL (reference sequence). The CDR3 runs 15 residues. CDR3 coding DNA: TGTGCCAGCAGCCAAGGGGGTACAGGAGACTACGAGCAGTACTTC. Its translation is CASSQGGTGDYEQYF.

CDR3 in DNA: TGTGCCAGTAGTACTCAGGGGGCCGGGAGCGCTGAAGCTTTCTTT. As protein: CASSTQGAGSAEAFF. V and J are TRBV19 and TRBJ1-1; TRBD1 matches at 8 bases. The CDR3 has 15 amino acids. J was trimmed by 6 bases and V by 4 bases; bases with no gene match: 10. Germline CDR1 LNHDA, CDR2 SQIVND (reference sequence).

To note about this clone: One junction end disagrees with the germline gene, perhaps due to a read error. This chain connects TRBV30 to TRBJ2-5; 9 bases line up with TRBD2. Germline V gene sequence: CDR1 GTSNPN, CDR2 SVGIG (reference sequence). The CDR3 loop spans 14 amino acids. The DNA of the CDR3 is TGTGCCTGGAGTGTACTAGCGGGTGGCCGCATAGGGGACTTC. Translating it yields CAWSVLAGGRIGDF. Full variable domain (outside the CDR3, taken from reference TRBV30 and TRBJ2-5): SQTIHQWPATLVQPVGSPLSLECTVEGTSNPNLYWYRQAAGRGLQLLFYSVGIGQISSEVPQNLSASRPQDRQFILSSKKLLLSDSGFYLCAWSVLAGGRIGDFGPGTRLLVL.

V usage is TRBV14 and J usage is TRBJ2-3; 13 bases line up with TRBD2. The CDR3 is 16 amino acids. Germline V CDR1 and CDR2: SGHDN, FVKESK. V lost 4 bases to trimming and J lost 0 bases; unmatched junction nucleotides: 1. For the CDR3, the DNA is TGTGCCAGCAGCCGACTAGCGGGGGGTAGCACAGATACGCAGTATTTT. Translation gives CASSRLAGGSTDTQYF. The full variable domain, in which reference TRBV14 and TRBJ2-3 provide the parts outside the CDR3, is EAGVTQFPSHSVIEKGQTVTLRCDPISGHDNLYWYRRVMGKEIKFLLHFVKESKQDESGMPNNRFLAERTGGTYSTLKVQPAELEDSGVYFCASSRLAGGSTDTQYFGPGTRLTVL.

The chain carries TRBV28 and TRBJ1-5; 9 bases agree with TRBD1. This CDR3 has 16 residues. Unmatched junction bases numbered 12, after V lost 6 bases and J lost 6 bases. CDR1 and CDR2 (germline): MDHEN, SYDVKM. CDR3 in amino acids: CASSFTGTGGVQPQHF. CDR3 coding DNA: TGTGCCAGCAGCTTCACAGGAACAGGGGGCGTTCAGCCCCAGCATTTT.

The CDR3 sequence: CASTTTTPYGYTF. The CDR3 region has the DNA TGTGCCAGTACTACCACCACGCCCTATGGCTACACCTTC. The chain is built from TRBV6-5 and TRBJ1-2; D is unresolved. The V and J ends lost 9 bases and 4 bases respectively, with 15 bases between them. This CDR3 has 13 residues. Germline values: CDR1 MNHEY, CDR2 SVGAGI.

The genes are TRBV5-1 and TRBJ2-3, with 8 positions matching TRBD1. Germline lookup yields CDR1 SGHRS and CDR2 YFSETQ. This CDR3 region has 14 residues. V shed 7 bases, J shed 5 bases, and the junction held 9 bases outside the gene matches. CDR3 amino acids: CASGQGSRLDTQYF. The DNA of the CDR3 is TGCGCCAGCGGACAGGGTTCTAGGTTAGATACGCAGTATTTT.

This chain uses TRBV7-6 with TRBJ1-2, with a weak D call TRBD1 (5 bases). This CDR3 contains 18 residues. Trimming removed 5 bases at V and 6 bases at J, with 28 bases between. Germline values: CDR1 SGHVS, CDR2 FNYEAQ. CDR3 nucleotide sequence: TGTGCCAGCAGCCTAGGGGCGGGCAGGGAGGAGGTCCTCAATGGCTACACCTTC. The encoded protein is CASSLGAGREEVLNGYTF. The whole variable domain, filled in from reference TRBV7-6 and TRBJ1-2, reads GAGVSQSPRYKVTKRGQDVALRCDPISGHVSLYWYRQALGQGPEFLTYFNYEAQQDKSGLPNDRFSAERPEGSISTLTIQRTEQRDSAMYRCASSLGAGREEVLNGYTFGSGTRLTVV.

The genes are TRBV19 and TRBJ2-7; 8 nucleotides line up with TRBD1. Germline loops: CDR1 LNHDA, CDR2 SQIVND (reference sequence). The V gene end was trimmed by 4 bases and the J gene end by 2 bases; junction bases not matched to a gene: 4. This CDR3 is 14 amino acids long. DNA of the CDR3: TGTGCCAGTAGTACGACAGGGGCTCCCTACGAGCAGTACTTC. Translating gives CASSTTGAPYEQYF.

This chain connects TRBV29-1 to TRBJ2-1; TRBD1 might be the D (6 bases). The germline CDR1 and CDR2 sequences are SQVTM and ANQGSEA. This CDR3 has 13 residues. V lost 3 bases and J 10 bases, leaving 16 bases between the germline ends. For the CDR3, the DNA is TGCAGCGTTGAGAAATGGACAGCGAGAGAGCAGTTCTTC. It yields the protein CSVEKWTAREQFF.

The J gene is TRBJ1-2, the V gene TRBV4-1, with D maybe TRBD1 (6 bases). CDR3 size: 15 residues. V was shortened by 0 bases and J by 7 bases, with 15 bases between the two germline ends. CDR1 MGHRA and CDR2 YSYEKL come from the germline V gene. CDR3 residues: CASSQDGIPGVGYTF. The CDR3 DNA sequence: TGCGCCAGCAGCCAAGACGGGATTCCAGGGGTTGGCTACACCTTC.

V usage is TRBV19 and J usage is TRBJ1-2; D is undetermined. Germline values: CDR1 LNHDA, CDR2 SQIVND (reference sequence). Trimming left V 7 bases short and J 2 bases short, with 5 bases between. The CDR3 contains 11 residues. The CDR3 DNA sequence: TGTGCCAGTATCTCGAACTATGGCTACACCTTC. This gives the protein CASISNYGYTF.

This clone was recorded only once. The CDR3 region is CASSLLDRVYTIYF. CDR3 sequence (DNA): TGTGCCAGCAGTCTATTAGACAGGGTGTACACCATATATTTT. The gene calls are TRBV6-5 and TRBJ1-3; 7 nucleotides line up with TRBD1. The CDR3 has 14 residues. CDR1 is MNHEY, CDR2 SVGAGI, per germline. Trimming at V came to 5 bases and at J to 8 bases, leaving 9 bases not matched to a gene.

The rearrangement uses TRBV5-1 and TRBJ1-2; a weak D match, TRBD1 (5 bases). This CDR3 is built from 13 residues. Trimming cost V 1 base and J 8 bases, with 12 bases left between them. CDR1 is SGHRS, CDR2 YFSETQ, per germline. The chain's CDR3 is CASSLTERGGYTF. CDR3 DNA: TGCGCCAGCAGCTTGACGGAAAGGGGAGGCTACACCTTC.

This clone showed up just a few times. The chain uses TRBV19 and TRBJ1-2; D is uncertain. V was cut by 6 bases and J by 3 bases, with 14 bases left in between. Germline CDR1 is LNHDA and CDR2 is SQIVND (reference sequence). CDR3 length: 14 amino acids. CDR3 region: CASRPSPSDYGYTF. The CDR3 nucleotides are TGTGCCAGTAGGCCCTCTCCCTCGGACTATGGCTACACCTTC.

CDR3 loop: CASSAGQGVVRELFF. The CDR3 coding sequence is TGTGCCAGCAGTGCGGGACAGGGGGTTGTGAGGGAGCTGTTTTTT. The V and J genes are TRBV28 and TRBJ2-2; 11 bases align to TRBD1. The CDR3 spans 15 residues. Germline V gene data show CDR1 as MDHEN and CDR2 as SYDVKM. The ends lost 5 bases at V and 9 bases at J; junction bases unmatched: 8.